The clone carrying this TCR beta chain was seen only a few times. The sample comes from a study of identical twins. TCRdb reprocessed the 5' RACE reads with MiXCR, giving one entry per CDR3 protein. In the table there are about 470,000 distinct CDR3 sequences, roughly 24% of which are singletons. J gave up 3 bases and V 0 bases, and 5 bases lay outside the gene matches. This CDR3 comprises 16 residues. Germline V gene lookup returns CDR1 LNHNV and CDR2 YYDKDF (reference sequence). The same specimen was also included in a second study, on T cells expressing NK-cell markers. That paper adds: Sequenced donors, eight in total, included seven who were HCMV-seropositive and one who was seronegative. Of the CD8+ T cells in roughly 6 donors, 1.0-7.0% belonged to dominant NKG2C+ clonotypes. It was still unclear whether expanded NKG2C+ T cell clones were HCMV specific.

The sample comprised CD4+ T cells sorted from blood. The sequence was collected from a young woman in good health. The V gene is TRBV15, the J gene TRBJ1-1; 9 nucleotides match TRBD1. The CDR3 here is CATSRDPRTGDTEAFF. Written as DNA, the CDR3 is TGTGCCACCAGCAGAGACCCCCGGACAGGGGACACTGAAGCTTTCTTT.